A single sample is the source of the 15 T cell receptor beta chains below, sequenced in a study of blood T cells in healthy people across ages. Primers used in a second PCR of about 7 to 12 cycles were a sample-barcoded 5' primer and a J-beta primer mix. Each CDR3 protein is one row after TCRdb ran MiXCR on the 5' RACE reads. The table records over a million distinct CDR3 sequences, 40% to 55% of them present only once. Specimen: blood. These receptors came from a woman in her sixties or seventies in good health.

This clonotype was recorded a few times. This sequence joins TRBV12-3 or TRBV12-4 and TRBJ1-2; 8 nucleotides line up with TRBD1. The CDR3 spans 14 residues. J lost 0 bases, V lost 4 bases, and 1 base had no gene match. The CDR3 DNA sequence: TGTGCCAGCAGTTCAGGGGGCGCTAACTATGGCTACACCTTC. Amino acid sequence: CASSSGGANYGYTF.

This clonotype appeared a few times. The chain combines TRBV5-6 with TRBJ2-1, with TRBD1 matching over 7 bases. Germline CDR1 SGHDT, CDR2 YYEEEE. The junction had 7 bases not matched to a gene; V was cut back by 4 bases and J by 0 bases. This CDR3 comprises 16 residues. The DNA of the CDR3 is TGTGCCAGCAGCAAATGGGACAGTCACTCCTACAATGAGCAGTTCTTC. This codes for CASSKWDSHSYNEQFF.

The chain recombines TRBV12-3 or TRBV12-4 with TRBJ2-7; the D gene is possibly TRBD1 (6 bases). There are 15 residues in the CDR3. Trimming took off 4 bases at V and 2 bases at J, with 15 bases between the two ends. In DNA form, the CDR3 reads TGTGCCAGCAGTTCGGAGACAGGCCGAGCCTACGAGCAGTACTTC. Translation: CASSSETGRAYEQYF.

This clonotype was observed a handful of times. Here the CDR3 reads CASSYSTGCEQYF. The CDR3 nucleotides are TGTGCCAGCAGTTACTCGACTGGATGCGAGCAGTACTTC. The chain couples TRBV6-2 or TRBV6-3 to TRBJ2-7; D remains unclear. The V end lost 0 bases, the J end lost 6 bases, and 9 bases lay between the germline ends. CDR3 length: 13 residues. Germline V CDR1 and CDR2: MNHEY, SVGEGT.

Details on this clonotype: A read error may account for a junction end that differs from germline. The chain carries TRBV20-1 and TRBJ2-4; no definite D call. The CDR3 covers 14 residues. Per germline, CDR1 DFQATT and CDR2 SNEGSKA (reference sequence). The CDR3 here is CSARIFGTKSIQYF. DNA of the CDR3: TGCAGTGCCCGGATCTTCGGAACCAAAAGCATTCAGTACTTC.

The V gene is TRBV29-1, the J gene TRBJ2-7; 7 bases map to TRBD1. The V segment lost 0 bases and the J segment 6 bases; nucleotides outside the gene matches: 14. CDR1 and CDR2 (germline): SQVTM, ANQGSEA. The CDR3 spans 16 residues. CDR3 sequence (DNA): TGCAGCGTTGAAGATCACCCAGACAGGGTCGAAGGCGAGCAGTACTTC. As protein: CSVEDHPDRVEGEQYF.

The rearrangement uses TRBV7-9 and TRBJ2-1; 8 positions agree with TRBD2. CDR3 length equals 18 residues. The V and J ends lost 4 bases and 3 bases, in that order; junction bases with no gene match: 14. The germline gives CDR1 SEHNR, CDR2 FQNEAQ (reference sequence). CDR3 sequence reads: CASSSLAHSGRNYNEQFF. CDR3 DNA sequence: TGTGCCAGCAGCTCCTTAGCTCACAGCGGGAGAAACTACAATGAGCAGTTCTTC.

The V gene is TRBV21-1, the J gene TRBJ2-3; the table calls TRBD2, which could not be checked here. TRBV21-1 is tagged as a pseudogene. CDR3 length equals 14 residues. The CDR3 spells CASKRERSTDTQYF. The CDR3, as DNA: TGTGCCAGCAAAAGAGAGCGGAGCACAGATACGCAGTATTTT.

CDR3 DNA: TGTGCCAGCAGCAACGATTTAACTAGCGGGAGACGTGAGCAGTACTTC. Amino acid sequence: CASSNDLTSGRREQYF. V and J are TRBV11-3 and TRBJ2-5; 11 nucleotides match TRBD2. Trimming took 5 bases from V and 11 from J; bases not matched to a gene: 16. Germline V gene data show CDR1 as SGHNT and CDR2 as YENEEA. The CDR3 is made up of 16 amino acids.

This clonotype was detected a few times. The genes are TRBV10-3 and TRBJ2-1; 9 bases map to TRBD2. Gene TRBJ2-7 matches the end of the DNA better, so the J call may be wrong. CDR1 ENHRY and CDR2 SYGVKD come from the germline V gene. There are 13 residues in the CDR3. CDR3 sequence: CASSGSSYNEQYF. CDR3 in DNA: TGTGCCAGTAGCGGGAGCTCCTACAATGAGCAGTACTTC.

The chain joins TRBV18 to TRBJ1-2, with D unresolved. The V gene's germline CDR1 is KGHSH and CDR2 LQKENI. The CDR3 is 11 amino acids. V dropped 4 bases and J dropped 8 bases, with 8 bases sitting between them. CDR3 bases: TGTGCCAGCTCACGTGAAGGGGGCTACACCTTC. Translated, it gives CASSREGGYTF.

The chain carries TRBV6-6 and TRBJ2-7, with TRBD1 identical over 8 bases. Trimming removed 5 bases from V and 0 bases from J; junction bases left unmatched: 9. The CDR3 has 16 amino acids. In germline, CDR1 is MNHNY, CDR2 SVGAGI (reference sequence). CDR3 bases: TGTGCCAGCAGTGCCCGACAGGGGATGGACTCCTACGAGCAGTACTTC. Its protein product is CASSARQGMDSYEQYF.

This clonotype was seen only a few times. The chain couples TRBV7-9 to TRBJ2-7, with D perhaps matching TRBD1 or TRBD2 (6 bases each). The J call may be faulty, since TRBJ2-4 better matches the DNA end. The CDR3 consists of 18 residues. Germline V lookup: CDR1 SEHNR, CDR2 FQNEAQ (reference sequence). DNA of the CDR3: TGTGCCAGCAGCTTAGGGCTCGGCGGGACACCCGTAACTAACATTCAGTACTTC. The encoded protein is CASSLGLGGTPVTNIQYF.

In the case of this clonotype: A much larger clone is a single base away; this may be a read error. The chain employs TRBV29-1 and TRBJ2-3; TRBD1 aligns across 8 bases. CDR3 length: 14 residues. Germline-derived CDR1 and CDR2 are SQVTM and ANQGSEA. V lost 7 bases and J lost 6; bases outside the gene matches: 12. In DNA form, the CDR3 reads TGCAGCGGGCAAAGTGACAGGGGCTCGGATACGCAGTATTTT. This codes for CSGQSDRGSDTQYF.

J is TRBJ1-5 and V is TRBV27; D unresolved. The ends were cut back, 5 bases at V and 0 bases at J, with 8 bases in the middle. This CDR3 comprises 14 residues. Germline lookup yields CDR1 MNHEY and CDR2 SMNVEV (reference sequence). For the CDR3, the DNA is TGTGCCAGCAGTCCGACGGATAGCAATCAGCCCCAGCATTTT. It is translated as CASSPTDSNQPQHF.